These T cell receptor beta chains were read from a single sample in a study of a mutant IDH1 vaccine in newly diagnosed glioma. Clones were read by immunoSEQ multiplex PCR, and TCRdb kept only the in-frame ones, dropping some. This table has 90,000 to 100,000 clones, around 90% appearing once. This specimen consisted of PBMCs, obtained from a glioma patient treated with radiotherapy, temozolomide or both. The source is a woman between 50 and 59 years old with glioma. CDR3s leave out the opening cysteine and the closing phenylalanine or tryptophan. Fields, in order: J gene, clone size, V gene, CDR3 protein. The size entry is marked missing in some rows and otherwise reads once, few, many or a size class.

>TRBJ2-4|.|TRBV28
ASSSTDLAKNIQY
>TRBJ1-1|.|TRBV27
ASSLKQTNTEAF
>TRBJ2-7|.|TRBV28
ASSLSTGAAGDEQY
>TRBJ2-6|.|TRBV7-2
ASSLDRPSTNVLT
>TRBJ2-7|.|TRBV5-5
ASSLWKGSYEQY
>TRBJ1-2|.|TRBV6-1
ASSARGGGYT
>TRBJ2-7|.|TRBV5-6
ASSLGVGHPYEQY
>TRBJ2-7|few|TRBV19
ASSIHSYEQY
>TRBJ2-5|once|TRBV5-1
ASSLGTYQETQY
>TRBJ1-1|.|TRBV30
AWSVQWGRHTEAF
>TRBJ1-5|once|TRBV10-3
AISPGDSNQPQH
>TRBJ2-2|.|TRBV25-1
ASSASPGRTGELF
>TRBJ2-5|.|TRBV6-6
ASTPWTGRETQY
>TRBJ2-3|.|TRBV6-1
ASSEAGADTQY
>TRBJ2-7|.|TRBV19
ASSMGTSGTYEQY
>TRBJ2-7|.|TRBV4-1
ASSSDRVTWEQY
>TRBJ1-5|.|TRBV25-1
ASSEGGGQQPQH
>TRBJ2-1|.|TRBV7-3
ASSLGSDNEQF
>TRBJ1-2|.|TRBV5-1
ASSTKRGGVGAYGYT
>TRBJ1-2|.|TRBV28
ASSWGQNYGYT
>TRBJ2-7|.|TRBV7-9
ASSLGVEQY
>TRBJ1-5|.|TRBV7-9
ASTKDGFNQPQH
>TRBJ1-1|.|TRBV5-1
ASSPRPTGITEAF
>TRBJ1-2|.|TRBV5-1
ASSSQIGGYGYT
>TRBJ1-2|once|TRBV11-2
ASSPGEGKIGGYT
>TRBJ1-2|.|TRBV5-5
ASSLGVGTGSGYT
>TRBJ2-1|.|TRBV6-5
ASSSFGSGQF
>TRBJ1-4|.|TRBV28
ASRDSVNEKLF
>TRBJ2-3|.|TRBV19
ASSIWRTSTDTQY
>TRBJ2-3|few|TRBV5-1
ASSFSGSIDTQY
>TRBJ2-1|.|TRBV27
ASRRGRSSYNEQF
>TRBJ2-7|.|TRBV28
ASSSPRSGSSYEQY
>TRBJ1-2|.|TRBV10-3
AITSDRNYGYT
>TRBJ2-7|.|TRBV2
ASRRTGGYEQY
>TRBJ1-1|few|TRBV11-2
ASSLASVGNTEAF
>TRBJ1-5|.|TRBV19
ASSRGQTNYQPQH
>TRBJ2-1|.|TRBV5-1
ASSFGGAGFNEQF